These 8 T cell receptor beta chains were all obtained from the same sample, sequenced in a study of molecular identifiers for immune sequencing clone quantification (dated by TCRdb to the late 2010s). Receptor libraries were prepared by PCR. The sample was run on an Illumina HiSeq 4000. The raw public reads went through TCRdb reprocessing: fastp at Q25, MiXCR clone calling, in-frame beta chains kept. Rows with one shared CDR3 protein collapse into an entry with the most common genes and DNA. The table for this sample lists around 460,000 distinct CDR3 sequences; 20% to 25% of them were counted only once. Under 0.85% of the sample is held by the ten biggest clonotypes. The sequenced sample was naive CD8+ T cells from blood, with Jurkat cell RNA spiked in. Read against the paper, the sample's cell subset or site label means: FACS-sorted CD8+CD4-CCR7+CD45RA+ naive T cells. These receptors came from a human donor in good health. Some libraries in this study had Jurkat cell RNA spiked in.

As for this clonotype: This may be a read error: a much more frequent sequence differs by one nucleotide. This CDR3 reads CASSLGDPRPQETQCF. The CDR3 DNA sequence: TGCGCCAGCAGCTTGGGTGACCCGAGGCCTCAAGAGACCCAGTGCTTC. The rearrangement links TRBV5-1 to TRBJ2-5, with D hard to call. Germline-derived CDR1 and CDR2 are SGHRS and YFSETQ. The CDR3 has 16 residues.

This clonotype was recorded many times. The chain uses TRBV4-3 and TRBJ2-3; D may be TRBD2 (6 bases). The CDR3 runs to 17 residues. Trimming cost V 1 base and J 2 bases, with 16 bases left between them. Germline-derived CDR1 and CDR2 are LGHNA and YSLEER. CDR3 protein: CASSQVFGGINTDTQYF. The CDR3 DNA reads TGCGCCAGCAGCCAAGTGTTTGGCGGGATAAACACAGATACGCAGTATTTT.

This clonotype was counted between two and nine times. The chain couples TRBV6-1 to TRBJ2-5; 7 bases align to TRBD1. The CDR3 length is 17 residues. Germline V gene sequence: CDR1 MNHNS, CDR2 SASEGT. Losses at the gene ends were 0 bases for V and 5 bases for J; bases not matched to a gene: 12. The DNA for the CDR3 is TGTGCCAGCAGTGAAGCCGTACAGGGCCAGGGACAGGAGACCCAGTACTTC. It codes for CASSEAVQGQGQETQYF.

As for this clonotype: This may be a read error, as it is one base from a much larger clone. The CDR3 region has the DNA TGTGTCAGCAGCCCCGGTTCTGGGGCCAACGTCCTGACTTTC. Its protein is CVSSPGSGANVLTF. The chain is built from TRBV6-5 and TRBJ2-6; D call uncertain. Per germline, CDR1 MNHEY and CDR2 SVGAGI. The CDR3 extends over 14 amino acids.

This clonotype was seen only a few times. The chain links TRBV27 to TRBJ2-7; D possibly corresponds to TRBD1 (6 bases). V gave up 3 bases and J gave up 3 bases, with 12 bases separating them. The CDR3 runs 14 residues. The germline V gene encodes CDR1 MNHEY and CDR2 SMNVEV (reference sequence). In DNA, the CDR3 is TGTGCCAGCAGTTTGGTAGGGGGTCACTACGAGCAGTACTTC. It encodes CASSLVGGHYEQYF.

This chain joins TRBV7-9 and TRBJ1-4, with a tentative D call TRBD1 (5 bases). V lost 3 bases and J lost 7, with 12 bases in between. Germline V gene sequence: CDR1 SEHNR, CDR2 FQNEAQ (reference sequence). The CDR3 has 14 residues. The CDR3 DNA sequence: TGTGCCAGCAGCTTCTCGTGGGACGGTGAAAAACTGTTTTTT. Translating it yields CASSFSWDGEKLFF.

This chain joins TRBV19 and TRBJ2-1; a weak D match, TRBD2 (5 bases). The CDR3 spans 15 residues. V was shortened by 3 bases and J by 5 bases, with 14 bases between the two germline ends. Germline CDR1 reads LNHDA; CDR2 reads SQIVND (reference sequence). The CDR3 DNA reads as TGTGCCAGTAGTATGGGCGGGTGGTCCCACAATGAGCAGTTCTTC. Its translation is CASSMGGWSHNEQFF. Filled out from reference TRBV19 and TRBJ2-1, the complete variable domain reads DGGITQSPKYLFRKEGQNVTLSCEQNLNHDAMYWYRQDPGQGLRLIYYSQIVNDFQKGDIAEGYSVSREKKESFPLTVTSAQKNPTAFYLCASSMGGWSHNEQFFGPGTRLTVL.

About this clonotype itself: A much larger clone differs by one base, so this may be a read error. No conserved phenylalanine or tryptophan is present at the end of the CDR3, so a read error is the likely explanation. CDR3 sequence reads: CASRGQGSYEQYL. The CDR3 DNA reads TGTGCCAGCAGAGGACAGGGGTCCTACGAGCAGTACCTC. V gene TRBV2 combines with J gene TRBJ2-7, with 9 bases matching TRBD1. In germline, CDR1 is SNHLY, CDR2 FYNNEI. The CDR3 has 13 amino acids. The V gene end was trimmed by 6 bases and the J gene end by 1 base; junction bases not matched to a gene: 1.